This paragraph covers one TCR beta chain sequence. The antigen is unknown. The V segment lost 5 bases and the J segment 10 bases; nucleotides outside the gene matches: 13. CDR3 length: 14 amino acids. Germline V gives CDR1 LNHNV, CDR2 YYDKDF (reference sequence). Blood sampling was done at baseline, cycle 4 day 1, and cycle 7 day 1. This entry comes from a study of OX40 agonist ivuxolimab in advanced cancers. Looking at the study overall: Under the entry rules, prior anti-PD-1, anti-PD-L1 or anti-CTLA-4 therapy was allowed, and 40% had some. Study results and limitations: CD4+ T cells averaged fewer expanded clones than CD8+ T cells. In the expanded peripheral T cells, antigen specificity was never determined.

Assay: immunoSEQ multiplex PCR; the TCRdb copy retains only in-frame clones and omits some. This sample has tens of thousands of clones, with 88% found just once. This TCR came from an adult with an advanced solid tumor such as melanoma, head and neck, liver or kidney cancer. The chain couples TRBV15 to TRBJ1-1, with 7 bases lining up with TRBD1. This material consisted of CD4+ or CD8+ T cells sorted from blood, taken in a trial of the OX40 agonist ivuxolimab. The CDR3 DNA is TGTGCCACCAGCCCCCGGGGGAGGGGGCGTGCAGCTTTCTTT. Its translation: CATSPRGRGRAAFF.